Included here is one T cell receptor (beta chain) sequence, with context. Its antigen is as yet unknown. These data originate in a study of cytomegalovirus exposure and HLA in healthy donors. Overall study results and limits: What TCR beta sequences reportedly achieved was accurate prediction of HLA-A and HLA-B alleles in most subjects.

V dropped 1 base and J dropped 8; count of bases not matched to a gene: 7. Germline CDR1 reads SGHTA; CDR2 reads FQGNSA. The CDR3 spans 15 residues. Each donor's status was that of a healthy bone marrow donor. 13 Jbeta primers and 60 Vbeta primers were used for the PCR. TCRdb's table, derived via immunoSEQ multiplex PCR, lists solely in-frame clones and lacks some. The sample lists about 18,000 clones; roughly 70% were seen once. The TCR comes from a man aged 18-30 years in good health and CMV-seronegative. V and J are TRBV7-2 and TRBJ1-2, with 10 bases that match TRBD1. Material for sequencing was PBMCs. In DNA form, the CDR3 reads TGTGCCAGCAGCTTAGAGTCCCGGGACAGGGGAGGCTACACCTTC. Its protein product is CASSLESRDRGGYTF.